Below, 17 T cell receptor beta chains from the same sample are listed, as sequenced in a study of vaccination and CD4 T cells after COVID-19. Documented treatment: roughly 10-day PBMC culture with coronavirus spike peptide pools or control peptides (ViraFEST assay). Cultured CD4+ T-cell DNA underwent Oncomine TCR Beta short-read sequencing. Each CDR3 protein is one row after TCRdb ran MiXCR on the PCR reads. The sample has roughly 20,000 distinct CDR3 sequences; 40% to 50% are singletons. Antigens of these TCRs are unknown. What was sequenced was CD4+ T cells from blood, cultured in vitro. These receptors came from a human donor who had recovered from COVID-19.

The CDR3 loop is CASSSTGTSGPYTDTQYF. CDR3 DNA: TGCGCCAGCAGTTCGACCGGGACTAGCGGACCCTACACAGATACGCAGTATTTT. This chain uses TRBV10-2 with TRBJ2-3; 11 bases fit TRBD2. This CDR3 region has 18 residues. Germline V lookup: CDR1 WSHSY, CDR2 SAAADI. J was trimmed by 2 bases and V by 5 bases; bases with no gene match: 12.

The chain uses TRBV19 and TRBJ2-5; D possibly matches TRBD1 or TRBD2 (5 bases each). The CDR3 is 15 amino acids. Trimming took 5 bases from V and 3 from J, leaving 16 bases between them. The germline V gene has CDR1 LNHDA and CDR2 SQIVND (reference sequence). CDR3 bases: TGTGCCAGTAGTTCCTCCGGGACCCAAGAAGAGACCCAGTACTTC. It codes for CASSSSGTQEETQYF.

The chain employs TRBV30 and TRBJ1-5; weak D call: TRBD1 (5 bases). This CDR3 spans 13 amino acids. Germline assignment: CDR1 GTSNPN and CDR2 SVGIG (reference sequence). V lost 1 base and J 8 bases, leaving 12 bases between the germline ends. The DNA of the CDR3 is TGTGCCTGGAGTGCCCTAGGAGGGGAGCCCCAGCATTTT. Translated, it gives CAWSALGGEPQHF.

This clonotype was counted a few times. The chain uses TRBV20-1 and TRBJ2-1, with D maybe TRBD1 (6 bases). CDR1 and CDR2 from the germline V gene are DFQATT and SNEGSKA (reference sequence). This CDR3 has 17 amino acids. V was cut by 3 bases and J by 1 base, with 19 bases left in between. Here the CDR3 DNA reads TGCAGTGCTAGGACAGGTGGGGGTATTAGGTCCTACAATGAGCAGTTCTTC. This gives the protein CSARTGGGIRSYNEQFF.

The rearrangement uses TRBV6-1 and TRBJ1-1; D remains unclear. This CDR3 spans 13 amino acids. Germline V gene lookup returns CDR1 MNHNS and CDR2 SASEGT. Trimming stripped 5 bases from V and 10 bases from J, with 17 bases between. DNA of the CDR3: TGTGCCAGCAGTATTAGGGTAAGAGCTGTAGCTTTCTTT. Its protein is CASSIRVRAVAFF.

This chain connects TRBV10-1 to TRBJ2-1; 10 bases are a match to TRBD1. CDR1 WNHNN and CDR2 SYGVQD come from the germline V gene (reference sequence). With 5 bases clipped from V and 2 bases from J, the junction kept 3 bases outside the gene matches. CDR3 length equals 15 residues. The CDR3 DNA reads TGCGCCAGCAGTTTCGGACAGGGGGCCTACAATGAGCAGTTCTTC. Translation: CASSFGQGAYNEQFF.

This chain uses TRBV19 with TRBJ1-5; D uncertain. This CDR3 has 15 residues. Trimming removed 6 bases at V and 2 bases at J, with 14 bases between. The germline CDR1 and CDR2 sequences are LNHDA and SQIVND (reference sequence). The CDR3 spells CASSIKGWGNQPQHF. The DNA of the CDR3 is TGTGCCAGTAGCATTAAGGGTTGGGGCAATCAGCCCCAGCATTTT.

The chain combines TRBV19 with TRBJ2-3; 8 bases fit TRBD2. CDR3 length: 15 amino acids. J gave up 3 bases and V 8 bases, and 10 bases lay outside the gene matches. Germline assignment: CDR1 LNHDA and CDR2 SQIVND (reference sequence). CDR3 loop: CASGISASGTDTQYF. In DNA form, the CDR3 reads TGTGCCAGTGGGATATCGGCTAGCGGGACAGATACGCAGTATTTT.

In this sample, this clonotype turned up a few times. This chain uses TRBV7-2 with TRBJ2-7; weak D call: TRBD2 (6 bases). The V end lost 4 bases, the J end lost 3 bases, and 13 bases lay between the germline ends. CDR1 and CDR2 from the germline V gene are SGHTA and FQGNSA. The CDR3 extends over 14 amino acids. The CDR3 loop is CASSSGRELYEQYF. CDR3 DNA: TGTGCCAGCAGCTCCGGACGGGAGCTCTACGAGCAGTACTTC.

This clonotype was observed a few times. V usage is TRBV20-1 and J usage is TRBJ1-6, with D perhaps TRBD1 (5 bases). Trimming cost V 3 bases and J 4 bases, with 7 bases left between them. Germline V gene data show CDR1 as DFQATT and CDR2 as SNEGSKA (reference sequence). This CDR3 spans 13 amino acids. This CDR3 reads CSARGLYNSPLHF. The CDR3 DNA follows: TGCAGTGCTAGGGGACTTTATAATTCACCCCTCCACTTT.

DNA of the CDR3: TGCAGTGCTAGCCGGCAAGGGGCCATGAACACTGAAGCTTTCTTT. Protein sequence: CSASRQGAMNTEAFF. The chain uses TRBV20-1 and TRBJ1-1; the D gene is possibly TRBD1 (5 bases). This CDR3 is 15 amino acids long. With 3 bases removed from V and 0 bases from J, the gap between germline ends came to 14 bases. The germline gives CDR1 DFQATT, CDR2 SNEGSKA (reference sequence).

The V and J genes are TRBV7-2 and TRBJ1-5; D unresolved. This CDR3 is built from 13 residues. Germline CDR1 is SGHTA and CDR2 is FQGNSA. The V and J ends lost 2 bases and 5 bases respectively, with 7 bases between them. CDR3 sequence reads: CASSLKSDQPQHF. In nucleotides, the CDR3 is TGTGCCAGCAGCTTAAAATCAGATCAGCCCCAGCATTTT. The entire variable domain, with the rest obtained from reference TRBV7-2 and TRBJ1-5, is as follows: GAGVSQSPSNKVTEKGKDVELRCDPISGHTALYWYRQSLGQGLEFLIYFQGNSAPDKSGLPSDRFSAERTGGSVSTLTIQRTQQEDSAVYLCASSLKSDQPQHFGDGTRLSIL.

The chain uses TRBV11-2 and TRBJ1-4, with a possible D match to TRBD1 (6 bases). CDR1 and CDR2 (germline): SGHAT, FQNNGV. CDR3 length equals 14 residues. The V gene lost 5 bases and the J gene lost 2 bases, with 9 bases spanning the gap. DNA for the CDR3: TGTGCCAGCAGCCTCGGACAGACTAATGAAAAACTGTTTTTT. Translated, it gives CASSLGQTNEKLFF.

This chain connects TRBV6-2 or TRBV6-3 to TRBJ2-7, with TRBD1 matching over 9 bases. This CDR3 is 18 amino acids long. Germline loops: CDR1 MNHEY, CDR2 SVGEGT. The V segment lost 0 bases and the J segment 0 bases; nucleotides outside the gene matches: 9. The CDR3 loop is CASSYSNVGTGISYEQYF. CDR3 bases: TGTGCCAGCAGTTACTCGAACGTTGGGACAGGGATCTCCTACGAGCAGTACTTC.

The chain employs TRBV20-1 and TRBJ2-3; 9 bases map to TRBD2. CDR1 is DFQATT, CDR2 SNEGSKA, per germline (reference sequence). The CDR3 extends over 15 amino acids. After removal of 0 bases from V and 3 bases from J, the junction contained 4 bases not matched to a gene. The CDR3 loop is CSARDITSGTDTQYF. CDR3 sequence (DNA): TGCAGTGCTAGAGATATCACTAGCGGGACAGATACGCAGTATTTT.

The chain uses TRBV19 and TRBJ2-6; D is unclear. V gave up 6 bases and J gave up 0 bases, with 9 bases separating them. Germline V gene lookup returns CDR1 LNHDA and CDR2 SQIVND (reference sequence). The CDR3 extends over 15 amino acids. The CDR3 protein is CASRGGPSGANVLTF. The CDR3 nucleotides read TGTGCCAGTAGGGGCGGCCCCTCTGGGGCCAACGTCCTGACTTTC.

In its sample, this clonotype was seen a few times. J is TRBJ2-5 and V is TRBV7-9, with D possibly matching TRBD2 (6 bases). With 6 bases removed from V and 2 bases from J, the gap between germline ends came to 13 bases. The CDR3 spans 14 residues. CDR1 and CDR2 (germline): SEHNR, FQNEAQ (reference sequence). The CDR3, as DNA: TGTGCCAGCAGGGCGGGACGGAAACAAGAGACCCAGTACTTC. It encodes CASRAGRKQETQYF. The full variable domain, with the rest looked up from reference TRBV7-9 and TRBJ2-5, is DTGVSQNPRHKITKRGQNVTFRCDPISEHNRLYWYRQTLGQGPEFLTYFQNEAQLEKSRLLSDRFSAERPKGSFSTLEIQRTEQGDSAMYLCASRAGRKQETQYFGPGTRLLVL.